These 22 T cell receptor beta chains came from one sample sequenced in a study of cytomegalovirus exposure and HLA in healthy donors. Primers: 60 Vbeta forward and 13 Jbeta reverse. Produced via immunoSEQ multiplex PCR; TCRdb's table is partial and in-frame only. In the table there are under 65,000 clones, roughly 75% of which are singletons. Sequencing was done on a sample of PBMCs. These receptors all come from a man in his thirties or forties in good health and CMV-seropositive.

The chain couples TRBV21-1 to TRBJ2-7; TRBD1 is the table's D call and was not checked against the DNA. TRBV21-1 is designated a pseudogene. CDR3 size: 19 residues. The CDR3 here is CASSKYPQDRDRATYEQYF. CDR3 DNA sequence: TGTGCCAGCAGCAAATACCCCCAGGATCGGGACAGGGCCACCTACGAGCAGTACTTC.

This clone was picked up a small number of times. This chain uses TRBV9 with TRBJ1-1; 7 positions agree with TRBD1. Germline-derived CDR1 and CDR2 are SGDLS and YYNGEE. This CDR3 comprises 17 residues. V was clipped by 0 bases and J by 5 bases; unmatched bases: 13. The CDR3 here is CASSVAGQTGFPTEAFF. For the CDR3, the DNA is TGTGCCAGCAGCGTAGCGGGACAGACGGGATTCCCTACTGAAGCTTTCTTT.

The V call is TRBV6-1, the J call TRBJ2-3, with D perhaps TRBD1 (5 bases). The V gene lost 8 bases and the J gene lost 5 bases, with 11 bases spanning the gap. The CDR3 runs 12 residues. Germline V gives CDR1 MNHNS, CDR2 SASEGT. CDR3 DNA sequence: TGTGCCAGCCAGGGCTGGGGAGATACGCAGTATTTT. Amino acid sequence: CASQGWGDTQYF.

The chain links TRBV5-1 to TRBJ1-2; perhaps TRBD1 as D (6 bases). The CDR3 spans 15 residues. Germline V gene data show CDR1 as SGHRS and CDR2 as YFSETQ. Between the trimmed V and J ends, which lost 4 bases and 0 bases, there was a span of 13 bases. CDR3 region: CASSGTTISNYGYTF. CDR3 coding DNA: TGCGCCAGCAGCGGGACAACAATTTCTAACTATGGCTACACCTTC.

The rearrangement uses TRBV7-2 and TRBJ1-6, with D tentatively TRBD1 (6 bases). V was shortened by 2 bases and J by 6 bases, with 11 bases between the two germline ends. Germline V lookup: CDR1 SGHTA, CDR2 FQGNSA. This CDR3 is built from 15 residues. CDR3 nucleotides: TGTGCCAGCAGCTTATCCCCCAGGGGTAATTCACCCCTCCACTTT. Translated, it gives CASSLSPRGNSPLHF.

The rearrangement links TRBV6-7 to TRBJ2-6; TRBD1 matches at 7 bases. TRBV6-7 is an open reading frame whose function is uncertain. V lost 3 bases and J lost 2; bases outside the gene matches: 10. The CDR3 is 18 residues long. Written as DNA, the CDR3 is TGTGCCAGCAGTTATAGCCCGACAGGGACCCCTGGGGCCAACGTCCTGACTTTC. Protein: CASSYSPTGTPGANVLTF.

The chain joins TRBV4-2 to TRBJ2-1; 7 nucleotides agree with TRBD1. There are 15 residues in the CDR3. J was trimmed by 8 bases and V by 5 bases; bases with no gene match: 12. Germline CDR1 reads LGHNA; CDR2 reads YNFKEQ. The CDR3 here is CASSAGQEPFDEQFF. For the CDR3, the DNA is TGTGCCAGCAGCGCCGGACAGGAGCCCTTCGATGAGCAGTTCTTC.

The CDR3 protein is CASSYGQGDGYTF. In nucleotides, the CDR3 is TGTGCCAGCAGTTACGGACAGGGTGATGGCTACACCTTC. The V call is TRBV6-5, the J call TRBJ1-2, with TRBD1 matching 8 bases. Germline CDR1 MNHEY, CDR2 SVGAGI. The CDR3 spans 13 residues. V lost 2 bases, J lost 6 bases, and 2 bases stayed unmatched.

The V and J genes are TRBV9 and TRBJ1-3; 7 bases fit TRBD1. V lost 3 bases, J lost 4 bases, and 4 bases stayed unmatched. The CDR3 runs to 14 residues. CDR1 and CDR2 (germline): SGDLS, YYNGEE. The CDR3 here is CASSATGDGNTIYF. CDR3 nucleotide sequence: TGTGCCAGCAGCGCCACAGGGGACGGAAACACCATATATTTT.

This clone was seen only a few times. The rearrangement links TRBV11-2 to TRBJ2-7; 9 bases agree with TRBD2. V shed 0 bases, J shed 0 bases, and the junction held 9 bases outside the gene matches. This CDR3 is built from 18 residues. Germline V gene data show CDR1 as SGHAT and CDR2 as FQNNGV. The CDR3 region has the DNA TGTGCCAGCAGCTTAGACTTTGGTGGCGGGGGGGCCTCCTACGAGCAGTACTTC. Its protein product is CASSLDFGGGGASYEQYF.

This clone was observed once. The CDR3 coding sequence is TGTGCCAGCAGTGTCCGGGACACCCGACAAGAGACCCAGTACTTC. Protein product: CASSVRDTRQETQYF. This chain uses TRBV6-6 with TRBJ2-5; TRBD1 might be the D (6 bases). Trimming removed 5 bases from V and 2 bases from J, with 15 bases in between. CDR3 length equals 15 residues. Germline V gene data show CDR1 as MNHNY and CDR2 as SVGAGI (reference sequence).

V is TRBV19 and J is TRBJ2-1; D is perhaps TRBD2 (6 bases). Trimming pared 3 bases from V and 7 bases from J, leaving 13 bases between. The V gene's germline CDR1 is LNHDA and CDR2 SQIVND (reference sequence). The CDR3 runs 14 residues. DNA for the CDR3: TGTGCCAGTAGTATGCTCCTGGAGGGGAATGAGCAGTTCTTC. Translation gives CASSMLLEGNEQFF.

Judged by abundance, this clone is medium-sized (0.01 to 0.1%). The chain couples TRBV28 to TRBJ2-2; weak D call: TRBD2 (5 bases). V lost 3 bases to trimming and J lost 0 bases, with 11 bases between them. The CDR3 contains 16 residues. Germline CDR1 is MDHEN and CDR2 is SYDVKM. Here the CDR3 DNA reads TGTGCCAGCAGTTTGCGGGTTCGGGCGAACACCGGGGAGCTGTTTTTT. Protein: CASSLRVRANTGELFF.

This clone appeared a single time. V gene TRBV19 combines with J gene TRBJ1-1; D not certain. This CDR3 has 16 residues. V lost 4 bases and J lost 11, with 26 bases in between. Germline V gene sequence: CDR1 LNHDA, CDR2 SQIVND (reference sequence). DNA of the CDR3: TGTGCCAGTAGTAAGTCAGGAGGTCGGCAGGACGGTCTCGCTTTCTTT. This gives the protein CASSKSGGRQDGLAFF. The whole variable domain, filled in from reference TRBV19 and TRBJ1-1, reads DGGITQSPKYLFRKEGQNVTLSCEQNLNHDAMYWYRQDPGQGLRLIYYSQIVNDFQKGDIAEGYSVSREKKESFPLTVTSAQKNPTAFYLCASSKSGGRQDGLAFFGQGTRLTVV.

The chain has TRBV19 and TRBJ1-5; 7 nucleotides line up with TRBD1. This CDR3 has 15 residues. V shed 6 bases, J shed 0 bases, and the junction held 5 bases outside the gene matches. Looked up from germline, CDR1 is LNHDA and CDR2 is SQIVND (reference sequence). The CDR3 sequence: CASRAQGTSNQPQHF. CDR3 DNA: TGTGCCAGTAGGGCACAGGGGACTAGCAATCAGCCCCAGCATTTT. Supplemented by reference TRBV19 and TRBJ1-5, the full variable domain reads DGGITQSPKYLFRKEGQNVTLSCEQNLNHDAMYWYRQDPGQGLRLIYYSQIVNDFQKGDIAEGYSVSREKKESFPLTVTSAQKNPTAFYLCASRAQGTSNQPQHFGDGTRLSIL.

The CDR3 loop is CASSPGTKQETQYF. The CDR3 region has the DNA TGTGCCAGCAGCCCTGGGACAAAACAAGAGACCCAGTACTTC. The chain employs TRBV7-9 and TRBJ2-5, with D tentatively TRBD1 (6 bases). Germline values: CDR1 SEHNR, CDR2 FQNEAQ (reference sequence). This CDR3 region has 14 residues. Trimming stripped 5 bases from V and 2 bases from J, with 12 bases between.

The chain is built from TRBV19 and TRBJ1-5; TRBD1 agrees at 7 bases. The CDR3 has 15 residues. With V trimmed by 5 bases and J by 7 bases, 11 bases remained unmatched. Germline V gives CDR1 LNHDA, CDR2 SQIVND (reference sequence). CDR3 region: CASSGRDSWGQPQHF. The CDR3 region has the DNA TGTGCCAGTAGTGGCCGGGACAGCTGGGGACAGCCCCAGCATTTT.

The V gene is TRBV2, the J gene TRBJ1-5; 12 nucleotides line up with TRBD1. This CDR3 contains 15 residues. With 4 bases clipped from V and 7 bases from J, the junction kept 5 bases outside the gene matches. Germline assignment: CDR1 SNHLY and CDR2 FYNNEI. CDR3: CASSAGTGGWQPQHF. CDR3 DNA sequence: TGTGCCAGCAGTGCAGGGACAGGGGGCTGGCAGCCCCAGCATTTT.

The rearrangement joins TRBV18 to TRBJ2-1; TRBD2 matches at 7 bases. J was trimmed by 6 bases and V by 3 bases; bases with no gene match: 8. The CDR3 is made up of 15 amino acids. The germline CDR1 and CDR2 sequences are KGHSH and LQKENI. CDR3 nucleotides: TGTGCCAGCTCACCCGTGGGGGGGTTCGTCAATGAGCAGTTCTTC. Translating it yields CASSPVGGFVNEQFF.

This rearrangement joins TRBV2 to TRBJ1-4, with 9 positions matching TRBD1. Losses at the gene ends were 10 bases for V and 7 bases for J; bases not matched to a gene: 4. The CDR3 spans 12 residues. Germline V CDR1 and CDR2: SNHLY, FYNNEI. The CDR3 sequence is CATLDRGEKLFF. The CDR3 DNA follows: TGTGCCACATTGGACAGGGGTGAAAAACTGTTTTTT.

The chain has TRBV10-1 and TRBJ1-4, with 8 bases that match TRBD1. The V and J ends lost 7 bases and 0 bases, in that order; junction bases with no gene match: 13. Germline CDR1 is WNHNN and CDR2 is SYGVQD (reference sequence). The CDR3 is made up of 18 amino acids. CDR3 sequence (DNA): TGCGCCAGCAAAGCGGGACAGGATCTCCCCCCAACTAATGAAAAACTGTTTTTT. Translated, it gives CASKAGQDLPPTNEKLFF.

This clone was seen once. This sequence joins TRBV29-1 and TRBJ1-6; weak D call: TRBD1 (5 bases). V was cut by 5 bases and J by 8 bases, with 16 bases left in between. There are 14 residues in the CDR3. Per germline, CDR1 SQVTM and CDR2 ANQGSEA. The CDR3 loop is CSVSTEMGHSPLHF. The CDR3 nucleotides read TGCAGCGTTTCGACAGAAATGGGGCATTCACCCCTCCACTTT.